This T cell receptor (beta chain) was obtained from a study of blood T cell repertoires in COVID-19. Turning to the study itself: T cells, B-cell-depleted T cells, or PBMCs provided the cDNA or gDNA that served as material.

Sequenced by immunoSEQ multiplex PCR; TCRdb stores in-frame clones only, minus some. This sample yields approximately 220,000 clones, of which 84% are seen a single time; less than 2.5% belongs to the top ten. Sequenced material: peripheral blood. The TCR comes from a woman in her sixties with acute or convalescent COVID-19.

Here the CDR3 DNA reads TGTGCCAGCAGTAAACCAGGGGCAGGGGGCAATCAGCCCCAGCATTTT. This codes for CASSKPGAGGNQPQHF. The chain carries TRBV2 and TRBJ1-5; maybe TRBD1 (6 bases). CDR3 size: 16 residues. V lost 5 bases and J lost 2, with 16 bases in between. From germline, CDR1 is SNHLY and CDR2 FYNNEI.